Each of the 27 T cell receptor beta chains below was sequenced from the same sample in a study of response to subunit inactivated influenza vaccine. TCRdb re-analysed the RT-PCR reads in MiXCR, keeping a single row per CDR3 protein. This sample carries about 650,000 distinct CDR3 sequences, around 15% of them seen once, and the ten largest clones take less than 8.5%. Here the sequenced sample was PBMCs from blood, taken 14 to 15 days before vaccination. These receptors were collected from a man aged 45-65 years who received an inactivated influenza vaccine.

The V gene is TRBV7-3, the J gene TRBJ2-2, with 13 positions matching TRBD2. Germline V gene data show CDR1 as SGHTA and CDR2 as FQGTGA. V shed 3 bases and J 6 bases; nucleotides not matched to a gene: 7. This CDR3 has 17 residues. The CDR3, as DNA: TGTGCCAGCAGCTTGAGGACTAGCGGGAGTGTCTCCGGGGAGCTGTTTTTT. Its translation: CASSLRTSGSVSGELFF.

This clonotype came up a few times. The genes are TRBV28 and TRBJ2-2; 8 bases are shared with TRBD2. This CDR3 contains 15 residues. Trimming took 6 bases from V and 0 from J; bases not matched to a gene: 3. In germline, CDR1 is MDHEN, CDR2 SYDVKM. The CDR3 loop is CASRLAGSNTGELFF. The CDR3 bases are TGTGCCAGCAGGCTAGCGGGTTCGAACACCGGGGAGCTGTTTTTT.

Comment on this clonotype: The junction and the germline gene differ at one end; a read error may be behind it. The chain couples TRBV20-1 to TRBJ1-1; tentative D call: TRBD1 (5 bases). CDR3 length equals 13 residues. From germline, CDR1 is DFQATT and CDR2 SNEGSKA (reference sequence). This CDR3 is CSAREDMDTEAFF. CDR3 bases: TGCAGTGCTAGAGAGGATATGGACACTGAAGCCTTCTTT.

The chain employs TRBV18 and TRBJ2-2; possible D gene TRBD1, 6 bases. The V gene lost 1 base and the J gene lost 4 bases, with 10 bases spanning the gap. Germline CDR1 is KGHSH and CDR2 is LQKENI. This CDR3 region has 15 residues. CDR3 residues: CASSPREGGTGELFF. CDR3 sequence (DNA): TGTGCCAGCTCACCACGCGAAGGGGGCACCGGGGAGCTGTTTTTT.

CDR3 sequence reads: CASSSIGAPRTQYF. The DNA of the CDR3 is TGTGCCAGCAGCTCTATCGGGGCCCCCAGGACCCAGTACTTC. The chain has TRBV7-8 and TRBJ2-5; D may be TRBD1 or TRBD2 (5 bases each). The CDR3 runs to 14 residues. The germline CDR1 and CDR2 sequences are SGHVS and FQNEAQ. V gave up 4 bases and J gave up 7 bases, with 16 bases separating them.

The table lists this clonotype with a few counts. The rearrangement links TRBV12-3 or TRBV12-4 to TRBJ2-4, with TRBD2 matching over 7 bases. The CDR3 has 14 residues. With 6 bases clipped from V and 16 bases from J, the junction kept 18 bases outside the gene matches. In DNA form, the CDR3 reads TGTGCCAGCAGCCTAACCCGGGGCAGGGAGGGAATATACTTC. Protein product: CASSLTRGREGIYF.

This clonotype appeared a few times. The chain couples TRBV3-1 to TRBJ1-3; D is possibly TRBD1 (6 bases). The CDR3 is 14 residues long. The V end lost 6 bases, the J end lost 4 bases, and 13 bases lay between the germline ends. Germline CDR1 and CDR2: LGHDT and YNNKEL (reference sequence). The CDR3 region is CASSRQVSGNTIYF. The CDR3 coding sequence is TGTGCCAGCAGTCGACAGGTTTCCGGAAACACCATATATTTT.

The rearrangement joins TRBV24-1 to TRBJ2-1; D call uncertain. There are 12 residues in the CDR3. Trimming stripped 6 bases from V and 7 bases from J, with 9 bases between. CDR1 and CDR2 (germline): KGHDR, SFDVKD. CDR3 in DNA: TGTGCCACCAGTCCCGGGTCGAATGAGCAGTTCTTC. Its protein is CATSPGSNEQFF.

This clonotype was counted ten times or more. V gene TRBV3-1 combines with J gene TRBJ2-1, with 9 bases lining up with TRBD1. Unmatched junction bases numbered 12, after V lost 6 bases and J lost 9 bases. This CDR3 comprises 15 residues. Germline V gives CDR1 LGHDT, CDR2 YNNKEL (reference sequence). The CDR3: CASSDLMGQGAEQFF. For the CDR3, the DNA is TGTGCCAGCAGTGACCTGATGGGACAGGGAGCTGAGCAGTTCTTC.

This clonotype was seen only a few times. CDR3 in amino acids: CSAESGANTGELFF. The CDR3, as DNA: TGCAGTGCTGAGAGCGGGGCCAACACCGGGGAGCTGTTTTTT. V and J are TRBV20-1 and TRBJ2-2; 7 positions agree with TRBD2. Germline trimming cut 5 bases from V and 2 bases from J; bases unmatched to any gene: 5. The CDR3 contains 14 residues. Germline V CDR1 and CDR2: DFQATT, SNEGSKA (reference sequence).

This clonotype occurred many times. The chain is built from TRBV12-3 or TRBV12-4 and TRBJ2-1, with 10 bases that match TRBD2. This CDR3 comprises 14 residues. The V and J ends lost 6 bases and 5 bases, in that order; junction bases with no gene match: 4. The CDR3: CASRGTSGDNEQFF. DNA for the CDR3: TGTGCCAGCAGAGGAACTAGCGGGGACAATGAGCAGTTCTTC.

The DNA of the CDR3 is TGTGCCAGCTCGCGGGGATTCTCCTACGAGCAGTACTTC. It translates to CASSRGFSYEQYF. The chain joins TRBV2 to TRBJ2-7; TRBD2 might be the D (6 bases). This CDR3 comprises 13 residues. The germline gives CDR1 SNHLY, CDR2 FYNNEI. Trimming removed 8 bases at V and 0 bases at J, with 11 bases between.

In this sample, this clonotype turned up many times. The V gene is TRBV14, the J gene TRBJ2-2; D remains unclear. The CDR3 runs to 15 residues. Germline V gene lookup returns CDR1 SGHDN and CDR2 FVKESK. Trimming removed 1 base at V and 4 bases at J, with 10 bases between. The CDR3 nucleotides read TGTGCCAGCAGCCAAGTTGGTTTGATCACCGGGGAGCTGTTTTTT. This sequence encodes CASSQVGLITGELFF.

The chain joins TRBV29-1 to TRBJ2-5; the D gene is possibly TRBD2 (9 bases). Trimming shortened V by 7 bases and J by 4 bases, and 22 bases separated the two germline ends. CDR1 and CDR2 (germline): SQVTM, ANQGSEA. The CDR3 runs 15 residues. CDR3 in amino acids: CSAGAASGTGETQYF. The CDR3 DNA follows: TGCAGCGCGGGAGCGGCTAGCGGGACAGGAGAGACCCAGTACTTC. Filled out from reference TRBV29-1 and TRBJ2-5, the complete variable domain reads SAVISQKPSRDICQRGTSLTIQCQVDSQVTMMFWYRQQPGQSLTLIATANQGSEATYESGFVIDKFPISRPNLTFSTLTVSNMSPEDSSIYLCSAGAASGTGETQYFGPGTRLLVL.

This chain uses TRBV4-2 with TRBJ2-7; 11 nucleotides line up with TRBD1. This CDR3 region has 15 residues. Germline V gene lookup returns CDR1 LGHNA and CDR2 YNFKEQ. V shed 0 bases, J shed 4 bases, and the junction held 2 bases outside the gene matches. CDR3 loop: CASSQEGQGVYEQYF. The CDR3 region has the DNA TGTGCCAGCAGCCAAGAGGGACAGGGGGTTTACGAGCAGTACTTC.

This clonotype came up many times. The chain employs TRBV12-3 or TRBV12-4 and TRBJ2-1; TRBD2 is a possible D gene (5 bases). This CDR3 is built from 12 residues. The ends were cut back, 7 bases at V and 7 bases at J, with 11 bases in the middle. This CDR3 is CASTDDYNEQFF. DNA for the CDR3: TGTGCCAGCACCGATGACTATAATGAGCAGTTCTTC.

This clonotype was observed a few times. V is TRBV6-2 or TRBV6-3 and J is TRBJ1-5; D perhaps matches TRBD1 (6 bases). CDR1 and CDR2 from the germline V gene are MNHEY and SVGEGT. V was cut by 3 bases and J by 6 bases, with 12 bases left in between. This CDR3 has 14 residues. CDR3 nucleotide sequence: TGTGCCAGCAGTTATCCAGGGGATCTTCAGCCCCAGCATTTT. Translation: CASSYPGDLQPQHF.

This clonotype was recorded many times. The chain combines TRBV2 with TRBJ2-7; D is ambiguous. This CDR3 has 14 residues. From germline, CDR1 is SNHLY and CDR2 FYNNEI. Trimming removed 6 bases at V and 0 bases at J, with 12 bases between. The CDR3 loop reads CASRDALTSYEQYF. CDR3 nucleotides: TGTGCCAGCAGGGATGCACTGACCTCCTACGAGCAGTACTTC.

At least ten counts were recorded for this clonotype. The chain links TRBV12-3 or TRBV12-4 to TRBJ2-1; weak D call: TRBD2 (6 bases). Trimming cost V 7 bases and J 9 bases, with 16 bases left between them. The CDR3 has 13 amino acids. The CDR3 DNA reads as TGTGCCAGCACCATTTCCCTGCGGGGTGAGCAGTTCTTC. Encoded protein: CASTISLRGEQFF.

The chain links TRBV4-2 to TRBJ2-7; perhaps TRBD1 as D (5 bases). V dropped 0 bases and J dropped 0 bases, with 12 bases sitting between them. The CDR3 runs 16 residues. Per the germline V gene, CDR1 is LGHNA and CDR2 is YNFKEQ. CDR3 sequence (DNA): TGTGCCAGCAGCCAAGAAGCAGGGCCCTACTCCTACGAGCAGTACTTC. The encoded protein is CASSQEAGPYSYEQYF.

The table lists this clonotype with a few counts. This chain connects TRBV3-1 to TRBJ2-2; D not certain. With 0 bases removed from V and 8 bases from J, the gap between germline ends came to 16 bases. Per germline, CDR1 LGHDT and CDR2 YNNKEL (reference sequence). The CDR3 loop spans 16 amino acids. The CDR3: CASSQDGFQPWGELFF. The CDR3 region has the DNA TGTGCCAGCAGCCAAGATGGTTTCCAACCATGGGGGGAGCTGTTTTTT.

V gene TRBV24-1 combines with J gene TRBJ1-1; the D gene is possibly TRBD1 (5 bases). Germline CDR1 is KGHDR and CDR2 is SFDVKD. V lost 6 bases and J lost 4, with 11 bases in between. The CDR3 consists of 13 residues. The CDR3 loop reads CATSPGTSTEAFF. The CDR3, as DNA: TGTGCCACCAGTCCAGGGACGAGCACTGAAGCTTTCTTT.

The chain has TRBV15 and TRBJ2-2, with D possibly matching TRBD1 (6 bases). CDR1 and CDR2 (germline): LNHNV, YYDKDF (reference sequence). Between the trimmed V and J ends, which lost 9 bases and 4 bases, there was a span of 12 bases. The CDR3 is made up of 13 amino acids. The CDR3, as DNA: TGTGCCACTAAAACAGGGTCCACCGGGGAGCTGTTTTTT. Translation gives CATKTGSTGELFF.

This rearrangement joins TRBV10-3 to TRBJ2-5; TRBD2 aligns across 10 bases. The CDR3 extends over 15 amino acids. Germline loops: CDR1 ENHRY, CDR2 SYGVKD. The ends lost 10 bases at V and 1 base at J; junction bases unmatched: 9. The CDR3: CATSTSGSLQETQYF. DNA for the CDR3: TGTGCCACCTCGACTAGCGGGTCACTCCAAGAGACCCAGTACTTC.

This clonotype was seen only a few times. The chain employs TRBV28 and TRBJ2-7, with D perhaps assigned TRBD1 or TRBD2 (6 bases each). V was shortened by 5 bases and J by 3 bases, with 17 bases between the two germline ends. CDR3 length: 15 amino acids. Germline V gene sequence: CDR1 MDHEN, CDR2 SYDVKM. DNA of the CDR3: TGTGCCAGCAGTATGGGGGGCGCAGGCATCTACGAGCAGTACTTC. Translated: CASSMGGAGIYEQYF.

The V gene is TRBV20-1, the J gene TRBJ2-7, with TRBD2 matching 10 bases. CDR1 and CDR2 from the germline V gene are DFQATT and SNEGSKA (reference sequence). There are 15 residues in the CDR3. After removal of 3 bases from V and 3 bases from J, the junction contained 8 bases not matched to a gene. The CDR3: CSARGLGLALYEQYF. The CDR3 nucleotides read TGCAGTGCTAGGGGCCTGGGACTAGCGCTCTACGAGCAGTACTTC.

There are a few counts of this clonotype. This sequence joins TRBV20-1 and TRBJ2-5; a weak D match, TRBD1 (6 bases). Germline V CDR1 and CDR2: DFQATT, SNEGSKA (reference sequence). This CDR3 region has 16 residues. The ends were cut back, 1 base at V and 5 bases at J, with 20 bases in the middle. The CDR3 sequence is CSARGQGKIEGETQYF. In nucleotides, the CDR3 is TGCAGTGCTAGAGGCCAGGGGAAGATAGAAGGGGAGACCCAGTACTTC.